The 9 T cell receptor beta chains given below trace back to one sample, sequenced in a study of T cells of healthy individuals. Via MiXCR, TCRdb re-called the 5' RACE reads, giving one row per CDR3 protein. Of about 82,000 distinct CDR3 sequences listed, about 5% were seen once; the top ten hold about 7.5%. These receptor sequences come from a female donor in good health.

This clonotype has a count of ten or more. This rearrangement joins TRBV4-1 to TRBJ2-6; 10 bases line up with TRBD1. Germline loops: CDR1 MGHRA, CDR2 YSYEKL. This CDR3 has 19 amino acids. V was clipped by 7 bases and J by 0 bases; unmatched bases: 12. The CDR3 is CASTPRDRGLNSGANVLTF. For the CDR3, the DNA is TGCGCCAGCACCCCCCGGGACAGGGGCCTTAACTCTGGGGCCAACGTCCTGACTTTC.

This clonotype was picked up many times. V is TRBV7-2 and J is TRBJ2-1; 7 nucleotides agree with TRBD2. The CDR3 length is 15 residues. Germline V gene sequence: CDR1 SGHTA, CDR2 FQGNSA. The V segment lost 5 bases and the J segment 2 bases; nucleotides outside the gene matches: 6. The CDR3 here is CASSGREIPYNEQFF. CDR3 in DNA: TGTGCCAGCAGCGGGCGGGAGATCCCCTACAATGAGCAGTTCTTC. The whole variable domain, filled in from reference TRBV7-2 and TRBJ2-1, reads GAGVSQSPSNKVTEKGKDVELRCDPISGHTALYWYRQSLGQGLEFLIYFQGNSAPDKSGLPSDRFSAERTGGSVSTLTIQRTQQEDSAVYLCASSGREIPYNEQFFGPGTRLTVL.

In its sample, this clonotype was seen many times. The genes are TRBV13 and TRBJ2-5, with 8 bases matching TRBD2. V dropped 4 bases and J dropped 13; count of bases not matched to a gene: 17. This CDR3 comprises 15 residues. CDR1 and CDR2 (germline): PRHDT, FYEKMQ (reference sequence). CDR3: CASSWQLAEGPIRYF. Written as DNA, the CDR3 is TGTGCCAGCAGCTGGCAACTAGCGGAGGGGCCCATTAGGTACTTC.

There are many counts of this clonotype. This CDR3 reads CASSQDQGLDVTQYF. The CDR3 DNA is TGCGCCAGCAGCCAAGATCAGGGACTAGATGTCACGCAGTATTTT. The chain employs TRBV4-1 and TRBJ2-3, with TRBD2 matching 8 bases. The CDR3 has 15 amino acids. Germline CDR1 and CDR2: MGHRA and YSYEKL. V gave up 0 bases and J gave up 9 bases; unmatched junction bases: 8.

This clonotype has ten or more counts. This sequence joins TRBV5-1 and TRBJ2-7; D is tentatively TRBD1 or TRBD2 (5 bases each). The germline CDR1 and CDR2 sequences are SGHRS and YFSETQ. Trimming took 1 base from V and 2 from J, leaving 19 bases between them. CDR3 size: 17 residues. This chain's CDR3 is CASSLMGRTPTPYEQYF. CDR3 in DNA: TGCGCCAGCAGCTTGATGGGACGGACTCCCACCCCCTACGAGCAGTACTTC.

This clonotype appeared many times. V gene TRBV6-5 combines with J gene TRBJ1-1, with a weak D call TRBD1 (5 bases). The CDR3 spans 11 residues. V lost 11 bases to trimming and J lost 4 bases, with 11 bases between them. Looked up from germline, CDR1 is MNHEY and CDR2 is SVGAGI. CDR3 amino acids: CAGGVGTEAFF. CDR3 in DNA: TGTGCCGGGGGGGTAGGCACTGAAGCTTTCTTT.

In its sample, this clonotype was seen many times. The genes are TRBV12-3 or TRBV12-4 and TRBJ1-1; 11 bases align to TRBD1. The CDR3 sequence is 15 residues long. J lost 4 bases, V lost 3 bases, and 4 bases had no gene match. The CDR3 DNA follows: TGTGCCAGCAGTTTTATTGGGACAGGGGGCACTGAAGCTTTCTTT. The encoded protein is CASSFIGTGGTEAFF.

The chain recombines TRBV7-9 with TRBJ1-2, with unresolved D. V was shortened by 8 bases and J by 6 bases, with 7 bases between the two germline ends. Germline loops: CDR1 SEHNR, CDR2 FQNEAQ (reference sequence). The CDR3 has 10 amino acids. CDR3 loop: CASFDDGYTF. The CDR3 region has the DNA TGTGCCAGCTTCGATGATGGCTACACCTTC.

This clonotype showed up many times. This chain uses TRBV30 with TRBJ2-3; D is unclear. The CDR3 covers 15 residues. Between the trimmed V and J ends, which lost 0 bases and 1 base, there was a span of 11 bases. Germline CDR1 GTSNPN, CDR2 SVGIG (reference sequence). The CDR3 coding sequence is TGTGCCTGGAGTGTACCAGGTTCTGGCACAGATACGCAGTATTTT. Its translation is CAWSVPGSGTDTQYF.